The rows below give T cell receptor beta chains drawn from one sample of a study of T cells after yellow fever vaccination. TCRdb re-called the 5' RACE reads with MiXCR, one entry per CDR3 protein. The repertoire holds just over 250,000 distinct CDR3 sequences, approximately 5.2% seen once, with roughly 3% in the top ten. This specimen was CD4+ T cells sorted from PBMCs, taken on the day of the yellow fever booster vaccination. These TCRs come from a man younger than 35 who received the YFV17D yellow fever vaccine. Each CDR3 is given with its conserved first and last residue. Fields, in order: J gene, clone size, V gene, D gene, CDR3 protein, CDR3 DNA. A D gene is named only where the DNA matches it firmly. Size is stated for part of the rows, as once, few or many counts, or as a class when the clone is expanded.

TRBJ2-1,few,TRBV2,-,CASSEGPGDEQFF,TGTGCCAGCAGTGAAGGGCCGGGCGATGAGCAGTTCTTC
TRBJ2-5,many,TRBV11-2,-,CASSPRTVTETQYF,TGTGCCAGCAGCCCCCGGACAGTGACAGAGACCCAGTACTTC
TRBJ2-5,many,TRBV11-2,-,CASSSLGGAGGETQYF,TGTGCCAGCAGCTCCCTAGGGGGGGCTGGGGGGGAGACCCAGTACTTC
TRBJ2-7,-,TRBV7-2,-,CASSLGGPQYF,TGTGCCAGCAGCCTGGGGGGCCCTCAGTACTTC
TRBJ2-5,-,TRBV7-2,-,CASSLVERETQYF,TGTGCCAGCAGCTTAGTGGAGAGAGAGACCCAGTACTTC
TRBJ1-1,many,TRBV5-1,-,CASSDAGKDTEAFF,TGCGCCAGCAGCGATGCAGGGAAAGACACTGAAGCTTTCTTT
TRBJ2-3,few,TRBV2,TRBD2,CASIGGGATDTQYF,TGTGCCAGCATCGGCGGGGGGGCCACAGATACGCAGTATTTT
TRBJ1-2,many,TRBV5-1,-,CASSLVPGGYTF,TGCGCCAGCAGCTTGGTTCCGGGAGGCTACACCTTC
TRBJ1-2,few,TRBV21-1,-,CASSRERELDGYTF,TGTGCCAGCAGCAGAGAACGGGAGTTAGATGGCTACACCTTC
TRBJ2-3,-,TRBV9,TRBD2,CASSVVIGGGPDTQYF,TGTGCCAGCAGCGTAGTGATTGGCGGGGGGCCAGATACGCAGTATTTT
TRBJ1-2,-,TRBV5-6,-,CASSLGVGPYGYTF,TGTGCCAGCAGCTTGGGGGTGGGACCCTATGGCTACACCTTC
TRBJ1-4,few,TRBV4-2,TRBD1,CASSQPGQLYEKLFF,TGTGCCAGCAGCCAACCGGGACAGCTCTATGAAAAACTGTTTTTT
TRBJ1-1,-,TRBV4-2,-,CASSQADQGYTEAFF,TGTGCCAGCAGCCAAGCGGACCAGGGCTACACTGAAGCTTTCTTT
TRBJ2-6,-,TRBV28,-,CATTPDLGSSGANVLTF,TGTGCCACCACCCCCGATCTTGGTTCCTCTGGGGCCAACGTCCTGACTTTC
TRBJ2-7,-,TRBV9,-,CASSGGGQTPYEQYF,TGTGCCAGCAGCGGGGGGGGGCAGACCCCCTACGAGCAGTACTTC
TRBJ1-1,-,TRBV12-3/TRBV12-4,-,CASGSPGPVGRLRYTEAFF,TGTGCCAGCGGCTCCCCCGGCCCGGTGGGGAGACTGCGGTACACTGAAGCTTTCTTT
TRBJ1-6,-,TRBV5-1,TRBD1,CASSLETTGYSPLHF,TGCGCCAGCAGCTTGGAGACGACAGGGTATTCACCCCTCCACTTT